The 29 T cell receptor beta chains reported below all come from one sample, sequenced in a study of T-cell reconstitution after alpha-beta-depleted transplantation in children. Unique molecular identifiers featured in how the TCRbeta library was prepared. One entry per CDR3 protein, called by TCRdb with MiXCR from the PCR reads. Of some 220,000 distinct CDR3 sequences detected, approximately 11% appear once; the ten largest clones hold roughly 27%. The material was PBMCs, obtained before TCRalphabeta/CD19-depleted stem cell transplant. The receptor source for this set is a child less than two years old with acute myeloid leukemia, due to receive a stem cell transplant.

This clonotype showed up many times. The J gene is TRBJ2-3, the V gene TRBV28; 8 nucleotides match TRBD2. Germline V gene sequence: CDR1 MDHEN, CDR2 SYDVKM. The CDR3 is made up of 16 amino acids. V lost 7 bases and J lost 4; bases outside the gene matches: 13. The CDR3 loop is CASMGRSGSRADTQYF. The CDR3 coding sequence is TGTGCCAGCATGGGAAGGAGCGGGAGTAGAGCAGATACGCAGTATTTT.

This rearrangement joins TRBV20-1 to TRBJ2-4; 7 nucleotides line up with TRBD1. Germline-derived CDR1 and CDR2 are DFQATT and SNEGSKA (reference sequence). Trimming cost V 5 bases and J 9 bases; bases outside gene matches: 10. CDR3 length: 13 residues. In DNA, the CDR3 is TGCAGTGCTCCCCCGACAGGGTTGGGCATTCAGTACTTC. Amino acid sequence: CSAPPTGLGIQYF.

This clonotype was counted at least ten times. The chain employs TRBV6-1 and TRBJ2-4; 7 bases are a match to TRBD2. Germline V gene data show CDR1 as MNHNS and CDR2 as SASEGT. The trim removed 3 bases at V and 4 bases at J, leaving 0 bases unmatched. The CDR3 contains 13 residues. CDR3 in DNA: TGTGCCAGCAGTGAGGGGGGGAAAAACATTCAGTACTTC. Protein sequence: CASSEGGKNIQYF.

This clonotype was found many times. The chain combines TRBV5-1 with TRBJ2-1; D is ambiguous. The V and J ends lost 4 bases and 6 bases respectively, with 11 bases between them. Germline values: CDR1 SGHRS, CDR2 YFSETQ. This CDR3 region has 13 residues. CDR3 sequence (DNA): TGCGCCAGCAGCCCAATTCTCCCCAATGAGCAGTTCTTC. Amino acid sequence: CASSPILPNEQFF.

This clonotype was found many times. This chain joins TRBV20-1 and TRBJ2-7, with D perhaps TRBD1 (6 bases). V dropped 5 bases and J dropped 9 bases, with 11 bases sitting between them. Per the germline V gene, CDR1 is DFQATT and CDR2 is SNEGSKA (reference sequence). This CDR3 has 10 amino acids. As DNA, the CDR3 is TGCAGTGCTGTTACAGGGAGGCAGTACTTC. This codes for CSAVTGRQYF.

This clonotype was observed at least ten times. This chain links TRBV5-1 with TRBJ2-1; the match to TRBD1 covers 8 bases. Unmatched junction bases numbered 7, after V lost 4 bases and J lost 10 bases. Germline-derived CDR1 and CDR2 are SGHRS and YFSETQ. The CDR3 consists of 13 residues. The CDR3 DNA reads TGCGCCAGCAGCCTTCGACAGGGGAGCGAGCAGTTCTTC. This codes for CASSLRQGSEQFF.

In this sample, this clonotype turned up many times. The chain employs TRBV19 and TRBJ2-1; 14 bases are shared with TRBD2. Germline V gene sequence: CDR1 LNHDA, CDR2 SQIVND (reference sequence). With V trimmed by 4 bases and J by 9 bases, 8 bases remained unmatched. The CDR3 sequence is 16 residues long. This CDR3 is CASSTGTSGSWGEQFF. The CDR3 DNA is TGTGCCAGTAGTACCGGGACTAGCGGGAGCTGGGGTGAGCAGTTCTTC. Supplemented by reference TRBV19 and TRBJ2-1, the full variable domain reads DGGITQSPKYLFRKEGQNVTLSCEQNLNHDAMYWYRQDPGQGLRLIYYSQIVNDFQKGDIAEGYSVSREKKESFPLTVTSAQKNPTAFYLCASSTGTSGSWGEQFFGPGTRLTVL.

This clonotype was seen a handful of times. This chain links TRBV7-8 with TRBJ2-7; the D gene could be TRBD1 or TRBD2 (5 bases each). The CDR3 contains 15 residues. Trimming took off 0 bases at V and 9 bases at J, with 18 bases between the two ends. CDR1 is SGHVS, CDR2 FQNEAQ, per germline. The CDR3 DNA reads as TGTGCCAGCAGCTTAGCGGCTCAGGGCAGGGCGGGGCAGTACTTC. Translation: CASSLAAQGRAGQYF.

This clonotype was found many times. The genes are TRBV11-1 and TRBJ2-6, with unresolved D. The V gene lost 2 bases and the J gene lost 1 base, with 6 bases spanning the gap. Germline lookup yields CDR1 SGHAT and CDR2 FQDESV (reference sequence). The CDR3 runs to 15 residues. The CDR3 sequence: CASSLIWSGANVLTF. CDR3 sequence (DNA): TGTGCCAGCAGCTTAATTTGGTCTGGGGCCAACGTCCTGACTTTC.

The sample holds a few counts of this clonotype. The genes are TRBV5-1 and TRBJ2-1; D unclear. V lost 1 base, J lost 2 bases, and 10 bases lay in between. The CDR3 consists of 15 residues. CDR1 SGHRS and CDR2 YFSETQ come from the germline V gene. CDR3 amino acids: CASSLRAVAYNEQFF. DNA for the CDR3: TGCGCCAGCAGCTTGAGGGCGGTGGCCTACAATGAGCAGTTCTTC.

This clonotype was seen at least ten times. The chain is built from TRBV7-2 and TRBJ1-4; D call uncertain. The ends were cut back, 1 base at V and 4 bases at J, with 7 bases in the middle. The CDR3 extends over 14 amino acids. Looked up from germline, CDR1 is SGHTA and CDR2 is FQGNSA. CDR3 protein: CASSLGRSNEKLFF. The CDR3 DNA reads TGTGCCAGCAGCTTAGGCAGAAGTAATGAAAAACTGTTTTTT. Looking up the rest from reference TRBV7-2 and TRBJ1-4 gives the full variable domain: GAGVSQSPSNKVTEKGKDVELRCDPISGHTALYWYRQSLGQGLEFLIYFQGNSAPDKSGLPSDRFSAERTGGSVSTLTIQRTQQEDSAVYLCASSLGRSNEKLFFGSGTQLSVL.

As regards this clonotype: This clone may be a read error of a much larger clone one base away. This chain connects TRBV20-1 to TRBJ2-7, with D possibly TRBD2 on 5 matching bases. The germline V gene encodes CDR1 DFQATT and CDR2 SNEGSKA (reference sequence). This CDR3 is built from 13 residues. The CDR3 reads CSAGPGNSYEQCF. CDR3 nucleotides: TGCAGTGCTGGCCCCGGGAACTCCTACGAGCAGTGCTTC.

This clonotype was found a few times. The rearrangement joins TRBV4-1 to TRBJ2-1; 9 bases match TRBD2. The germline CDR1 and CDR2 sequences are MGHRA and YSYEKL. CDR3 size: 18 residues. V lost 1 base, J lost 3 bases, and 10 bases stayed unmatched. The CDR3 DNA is TGCGCCAGCAGCCAAGTGGGGTCTAGCGGGGTCGTCTACAATGAGCAGTTCTTC. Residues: CASSQVGSSGVVYNEQFF.

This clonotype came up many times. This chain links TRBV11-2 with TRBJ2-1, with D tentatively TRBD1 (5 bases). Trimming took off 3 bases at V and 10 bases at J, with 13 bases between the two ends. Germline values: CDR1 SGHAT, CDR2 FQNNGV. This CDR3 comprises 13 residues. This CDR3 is CASSFGQLGEQFF. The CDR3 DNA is TGTGCCAGCAGCTTTGGACAATTGGGGGAGCAGTTCTTC.

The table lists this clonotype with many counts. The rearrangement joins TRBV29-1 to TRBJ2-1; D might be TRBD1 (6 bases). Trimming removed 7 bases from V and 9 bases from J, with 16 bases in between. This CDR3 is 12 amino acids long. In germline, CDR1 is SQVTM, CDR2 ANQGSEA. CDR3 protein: CSAGTILLEQFF. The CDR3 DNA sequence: TGCAGCGCCGGGACAATCCTCCTTGAGCAGTTCTTC.

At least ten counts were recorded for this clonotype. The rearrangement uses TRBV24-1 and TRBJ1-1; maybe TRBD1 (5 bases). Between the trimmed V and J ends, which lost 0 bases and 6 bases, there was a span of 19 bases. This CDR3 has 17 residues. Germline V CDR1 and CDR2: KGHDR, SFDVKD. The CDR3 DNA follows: TGTGCCACCAGTGATTTGCCGGGACTTCGGAATCTCGCTGAAGCTTTCTTT. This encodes CATSDLPGLRNLAEAFF.

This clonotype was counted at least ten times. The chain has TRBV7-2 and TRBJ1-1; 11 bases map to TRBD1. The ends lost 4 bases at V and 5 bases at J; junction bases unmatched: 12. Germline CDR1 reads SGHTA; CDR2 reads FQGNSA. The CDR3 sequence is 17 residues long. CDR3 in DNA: TGTGCCAGCAGCTACCTTGGACAGGGGGCGCTTTTGACTGAAGCTTTCTTT. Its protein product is CASSYLGQGALLTEAFF.

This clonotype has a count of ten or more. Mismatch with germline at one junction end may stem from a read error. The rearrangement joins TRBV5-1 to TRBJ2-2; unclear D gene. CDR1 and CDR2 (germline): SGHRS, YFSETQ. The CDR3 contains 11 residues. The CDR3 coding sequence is TGCGCCAGCAGGTTGGCCGGGGAGCTGTTTTTT. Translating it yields CASRLAGELFF.

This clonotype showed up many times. The CDR3 here is CASSLRQINYGYTF. As DNA, the CDR3 is TGTGCCAGCAGCTTACGGCAGATTAACTATGGCTACACCTTC. The chain recombines TRBV7-2 with TRBJ1-2; D is undetermined. Germline CDR1 is SGHTA and CDR2 is FQGNSA. The length of the CDR3 is 14 residues. Deletions cut 2 bases from V and 1 base from J, with 8 bases between.

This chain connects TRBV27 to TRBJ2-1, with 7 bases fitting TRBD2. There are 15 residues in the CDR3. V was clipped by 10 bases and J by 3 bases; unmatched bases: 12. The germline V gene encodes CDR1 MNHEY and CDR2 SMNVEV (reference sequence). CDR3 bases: TGTGCCATCGGCCTAGGGGCTAGCGGCTACAATGAGCAGTTCTTC. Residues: CAIGLGASGYNEQFF.

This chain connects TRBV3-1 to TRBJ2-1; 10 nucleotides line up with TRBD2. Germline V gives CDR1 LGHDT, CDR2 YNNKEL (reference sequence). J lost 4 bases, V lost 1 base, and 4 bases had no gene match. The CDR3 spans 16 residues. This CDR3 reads CASSQVLTSGYNEQFF. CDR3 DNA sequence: TGTGCCAGCAGCCAAGTCTTGACTAGCGGGTACAATGAGCAGTTCTTC.

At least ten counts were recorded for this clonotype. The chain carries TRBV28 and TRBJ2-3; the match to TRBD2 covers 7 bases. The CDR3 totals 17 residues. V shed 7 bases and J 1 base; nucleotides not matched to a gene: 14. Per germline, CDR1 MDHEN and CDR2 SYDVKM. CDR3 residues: CASTELATSGGTDTQYF. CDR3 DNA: TGTGCCAGCACAGAACTAGCGACAAGTGGAGGCACAGATACGCAGTATTTT.

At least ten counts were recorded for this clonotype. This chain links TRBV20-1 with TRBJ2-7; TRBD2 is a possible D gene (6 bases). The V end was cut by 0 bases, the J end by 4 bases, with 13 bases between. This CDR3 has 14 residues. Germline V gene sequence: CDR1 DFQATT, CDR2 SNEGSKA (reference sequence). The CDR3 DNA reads TGCAGTGCTAGAGATCTCAGACTAGATTACGAGCAGTACTTC. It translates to CSARDLRLDYEQYF.

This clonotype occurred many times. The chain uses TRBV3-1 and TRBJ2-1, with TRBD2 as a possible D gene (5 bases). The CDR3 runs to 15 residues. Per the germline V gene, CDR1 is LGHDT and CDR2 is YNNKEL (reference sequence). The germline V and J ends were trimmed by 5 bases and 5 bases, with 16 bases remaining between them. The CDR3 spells CASSDLALPNNEQFF. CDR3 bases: TGTGCCAGCAGCGACCTAGCCCTCCCGAACAATGAGCAGTTCTTC.

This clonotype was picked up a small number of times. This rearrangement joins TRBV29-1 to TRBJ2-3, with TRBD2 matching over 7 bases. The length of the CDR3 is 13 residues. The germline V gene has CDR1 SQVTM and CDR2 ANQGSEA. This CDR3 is CRTSGEITDTQYF. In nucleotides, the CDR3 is TGCAGAACAAGCGGGGAAATCACAGATACGCAGTATTTT.

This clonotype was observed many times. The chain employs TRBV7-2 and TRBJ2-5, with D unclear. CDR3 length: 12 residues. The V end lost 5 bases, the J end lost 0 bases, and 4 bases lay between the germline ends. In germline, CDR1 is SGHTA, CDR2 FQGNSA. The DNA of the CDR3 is TGTGCCAGCAGCACCTACCAAGAGACCCAGTACTTC. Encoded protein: CASSTYQETQYF.

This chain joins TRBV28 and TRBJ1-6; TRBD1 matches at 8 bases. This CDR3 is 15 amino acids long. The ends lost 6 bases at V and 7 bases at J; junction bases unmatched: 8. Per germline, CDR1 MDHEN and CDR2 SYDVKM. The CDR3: CASRLPTGANSPLHF. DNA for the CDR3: TGTGCCAGCAGACTCCCGACAGGGGCAAATTCACCCCTCCACTTT.

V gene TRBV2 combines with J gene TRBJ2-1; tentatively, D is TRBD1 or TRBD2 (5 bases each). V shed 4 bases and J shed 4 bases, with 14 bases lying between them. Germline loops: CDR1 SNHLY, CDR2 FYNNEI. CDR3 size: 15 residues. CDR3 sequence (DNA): TGTGCCAGCAGTGTTGAAGGGACCTCTTACAATGAGCAGTTCTTC. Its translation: CASSVEGTSYNEQFF.

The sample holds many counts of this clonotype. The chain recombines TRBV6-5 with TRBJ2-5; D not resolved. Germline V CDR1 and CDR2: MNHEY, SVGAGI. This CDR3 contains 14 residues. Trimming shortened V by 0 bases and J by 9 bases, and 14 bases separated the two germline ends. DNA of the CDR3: TGTGCCAGCAGTTACTCCGCCTCAAGACGGGCCCAGTACTTC. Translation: CASSYSASRRAQYF.